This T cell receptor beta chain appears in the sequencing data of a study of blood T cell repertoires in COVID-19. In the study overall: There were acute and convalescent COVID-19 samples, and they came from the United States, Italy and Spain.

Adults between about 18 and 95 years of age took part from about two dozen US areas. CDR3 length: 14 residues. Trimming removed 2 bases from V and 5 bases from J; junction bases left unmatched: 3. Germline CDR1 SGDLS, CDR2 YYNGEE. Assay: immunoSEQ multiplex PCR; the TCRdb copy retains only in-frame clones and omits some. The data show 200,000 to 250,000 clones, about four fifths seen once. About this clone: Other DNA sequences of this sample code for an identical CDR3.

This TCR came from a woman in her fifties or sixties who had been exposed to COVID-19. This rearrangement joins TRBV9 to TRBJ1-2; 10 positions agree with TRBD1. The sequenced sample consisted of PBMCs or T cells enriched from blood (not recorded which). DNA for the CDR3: TGTGCCAGCAGCGTGGACAGGGGGTTATATGGCTACACCTTC. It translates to CASSVDRGLYGYTF.